Below are 11 T cell receptor beta chains sequenced from a single sample in a study of T cells in Graves' hyperthyroidism and ophthalmopathy. The source material, RNA transcripts, was used to amplify TCR beta CDR3 regions. Initially, a first-round RT-PCR of the TCR CDR3 employed the HTBI primer set. TCRdb reprocessed the multiplex PCR reads with MiXCR, giving one entry per CDR3 protein. The sample consists of fewer than 650,000 distinct CDR3 sequences, over 35% of them appearing once. Sequencing used peripheral blood or thyroid tissue (not recorded which). The receptors here all came from an adult woman with Graves' disease, either hyperthyroidism or ophthalmopathy (not recorded which).

There are a few counts of this clonotype. The J gene is TRBJ2-7, the V gene TRBV20-1; D is possibly TRBD1 or TRBD2 (6 bases each). V was cut by 5 bases and J by 2 bases, with 10 bases left in between. The CDR3 contains 12 residues. Germline V gene lookup returns CDR1 DFQATT and CDR2 SNEGSKA (reference sequence). CDR3 in amino acids: CSAAGHTYEQYF. CDR3 DNA sequence: TGCAGTGCTGCGGGACACACCTACGAGCAGTACTTC.

This clonotype was picked up one time. This chain connects TRBV10-3 to TRBJ2-5; D possibly matches TRBD1 or TRBD2 (5 bases each). V was pared by 2 bases and J by 7 bases, with 14 bases between. Germline assignment: CDR1 ENHRY and CDR2 SYGVKD. The CDR3 extends over 14 amino acids. The CDR3, as DNA: TGTGCCATCAGTGAGGAGGGGAGTGGTGGGACCCAGTACTTC. Translating it yields CAISEEGSGGTQYF.

The chain employs TRBV7-2 and TRBJ2-7; TRBD1 might be the D (6 bases). The CDR3 runs to 16 residues. V shed 4 bases and J shed 6 bases, with 22 bases lying between them. The germline V gene encodes CDR1 SGHTA and CDR2 FQGNSA. DNA for the CDR3: TGTGCCAGCAGCTCTCCTACAGGGCTCTTCGAAGGCGAGCAGTACTTC. It is translated as CASSSPTGLFEGEQYF. Drawing the rest from reference TRBV7-2 and TRBJ2-7, the complete variable domain is GAGVSQSPSNKVTEKGKDVELRCDPISGHTALYWYRQSLGQGLEFLIYFQGNSAPDKSGLPSDRFSAERTGGSVSTLTIQRTQQEDSAVYLCASSSPTGLFEGEQYFGPGTRLTVT.

This clonotype has at least ten counts. The rearrangement joins TRBV6-5 to TRBJ2-5, with D uncertain. The CDR3 contains 13 residues. Between the trimmed V and J ends, which lost 4 bases and 1 base, there was a span of 7 bases. Germline CDR1 is MNHEY and CDR2 is SVGAGI. The CDR3 region is CASSSPGQETQYF. The CDR3 DNA follows: TGTGCCAGCAGTTCTCCTGGCCAAGAGACCCAGTACTTC.

In the case of this clonotype: A read error may account for a junction end that differs from germline. The chain uses TRBV4-1 and TRBJ1-5; D is unresolved. The CDR3 has 13 amino acids. CDR1 is MGHRA and CDR2 is YSYEKL in the germline V gene. As DNA, the CDR3 is TGCGCCAGCAGCCAAGATAGAAATCGGCCCCAGCATTTT. It is translated as CASSQDRNRPQHF.

This chain joins TRBV9 and TRBJ2-6; TRBD1 agrees at 8 bases. Germline V gene sequence: CDR1 SGDLS, CDR2 YYNGEE. The CDR3 spans 17 residues. J gave up 0 bases and V 3 bases, and 5 bases lay outside the gene matches. The DNA for the CDR3 is TGTGCCAGCAGCGGACAGGGGCCAAACTCTGGGGCCAACGTCCTGACTTTC. Amino acids: CASSGQGPNSGANVLTF. The complete variable domain, with remaining parts taken from reference TRBV9 and TRBJ2-6, reads DSGVTQTPKHLITATGQRVTLRCSPRSGDLSVYWYQQSLDQGLQFLIQYYNGEERAKGNILERFSAQQFPDLHSELNLSSLELGDSALYFCASSGQGPNSGANVLTFGAGSRLTVL.

V and J are TRBV7-9 and TRBJ1-6; 9 positions agree with TRBD1. Trimming cost V 5 bases and J 5 bases; bases outside gene matches: 7. The CDR3 runs to 16 residues. Germline V lookup: CDR1 SEHNR, CDR2 FQNEAQ (reference sequence). This chain's CDR3 is CASSHRDRADNSPLHF. The CDR3 DNA is TGTGCCAGCAGCCACCGGGACAGGGCCGATAATTCACCCCTCCACTTT. Variable domain in full (rest from reference TRBV7-9 and TRBJ1-6): DTGVSQNPRHKITKRGQNVTFRCDPISEHNRLYWYRQTLGQGPEFLTYFQNEAQLEKSRLLSDRFSAERPKGSFSTLEIQRTEQGDSAMYLCASSHRDRADNSPLHFGNGTRLTVT.

The chain couples TRBV7-9 to TRBJ2-7, with D perhaps TRBD1 (5 bases). The CDR3 is 13 residues long. The germline V and J ends were trimmed by 2 bases and 3 bases, with 8 bases remaining between them. Germline V gives CDR1 SEHNR, CDR2 FQNEAQ (reference sequence). CDR3 in DNA: TGTGCCAGCAGCTTAAAAGGGGTCTACGAGCAGTACTTC. Residues: CASSLKGVYEQYF.

The J gene is TRBJ1-4, the V gene TRBV4-2, with a possible D match to TRBD1 (5 bases). V was pared by 1 base and J by 10 bases, with 19 bases between. This CDR3 has 16 amino acids. Germline-derived CDR1 and CDR2 are LGHNA and YNFKEQ. Here the CDR3 DNA reads TGTGCCAGCAGCCAAGGACGCGGGGCGGGGAAGGTAAAACTGTTTTTT. It encodes CASSQGRGAGKVKLFF.

There are a few counts of this clonotype. This chain connects TRBV29-1 to TRBJ2-2; D is unresolved. The CDR3 length is 15 residues. The germline gives CDR1 SQVTM, CDR2 ANQGSEA. With 3 bases removed from V and 1 base from J, the gap between germline ends came to 12 bases. The CDR3 sequence is CSVEHLDGNTGELFF. The DNA of the CDR3 is TGCAGCGTTGAGCATCTGGACGGGAACACCGGGGAGCTGTTTTTT.

The chain employs TRBV7-6 and TRBJ1-4; no definite D call. Trimming stripped 6 bases from V and 5 bases from J, with 13 bases between. The CDR3 runs 14 residues. CDR1 SGHVS and CDR2 FNYEAQ come from the germline V gene. CDR3 sequence: CASRHLGINEKLFF. As DNA, the CDR3 is TGTGCCAGCAGACATCTGGGGATAAATGAAAAACTGTTTTTT.